The rows below give T cell receptor beta chains drawn from one sample of a study of response to subunit inactivated influenza vaccine. TCRdb re-called the RT-PCR reads through MiXCR, storing one row per CDR3 protein. The repertoire holds around 150,000 distinct CDR3 sequences, approximately 11% seen once, with roughly 12% in the top ten. The starting material was non-naive T cells sorted from PBMCs, obtained 45 days after vaccination. These receptors came from a man aged 45-60 years who received an inactivated influenza vaccine. CDR3s include the opening cysteine and the closing phenylalanine or tryptophan. D genes are given only for firm matches. Size is omitted from some rows. Given values are once, few, many or a class for expanded clones.

DNA: TGTGCCAGCAGTGAAGTTGTATATAACTACAATGAGCAGTTCTTC; CDR3: CASSEVVYNYNEQFF; V: TRBV2; size: NA; D: NA; J: TRBJ2-1; length: 15
DNA: TGTGCCAGCAGTGATGGCCAAGGGACTAGAAACGACAATGAGCAGTTCTTC; CDR3: CASSDGQGTRNDNEQFF; V: TRBV2; size: many; D: TRBD2; J: TRBJ2-1; length: 17
DNA: TGTGCCAGCAGTTACTCGGGGGGAGGTGGGACTGAAGCTTTCTTT; CDR3: CASSYSGGGGTEAFF; V: TRBV6-5; size: many; D: NA; J: TRBJ1-1; length: 15
DNA: TGCAGCGTTGTTGTCGGGTCTAGCAATCAGCCCCAGCATTTT; CDR3: CSVVVGSSNQPQHF; V: TRBV29-1; size: many; D: NA; J: TRBJ1-5; length: 14
DNA: TGCGCCAGCAGCACACAGGACAGTGGTTGGGGGGGCTACACCTTC; CDR3: CASSTQDSGWGGYTF; V: TRBV4-3; size: NA; D: NA; J: TRBJ1-2; length: 15
DNA: TGCAGCGTTGCGGAGCATACCCCCCACGAGCAGTACTTC; CDR3: CSVAEHTPHEQYF; V: TRBV29-1; size: many; D: NA; J: TRBJ2-7; length: 13
DNA: TGTGCCAGCAGCTTGACCAATGAGCAGTTCTTC; CDR3: CASSLTNEQFF; V: TRBV5-4; size: NA; D: NA; J: TRBJ2-1; length: 11
DNA: TGTGCCAGCAGTTACGTGTTGGATCCTGTGGGGGACCAGCCCCAGCATTTT; CDR3: CASSYVLDPVGDQPQHF; V: TRBV6-2/TRBV6-3; size: many; D: NA; J: TRBJ1-5; length: 17
DNA: TGTGCCAGCAGCCCCGATCTCGGAGGGTATGAGCAGTTCTTC; CDR3: CASSPDLGGYEQFF; V: TRBV4-2; size: NA; D: NA; J: TRBJ2-1; length: 14
DNA: TGTGCCAGCACCCGACAGGGGATGAACACTGAAGCTTTCTTT; CDR3: CASTRQGMNTEAFF; V: TRBV6-1; size: few; D: TRBD1; J: TRBJ1-1; length: 14
DNA: TGTGCCAGCAGTTACGAGGTGAACACTGAAGCTTTCTTT; CDR3: CASSYEVNTEAFF; V: TRBV6-5; size: few; D: NA; J: TRBJ1-1; length: 13
DNA: TGCAGTGCTGATAGCGGGGGCATGCAGTATTTT; CDR3: CSADSGGMQYF; V: TRBV20-1; size: NA; D: TRBD2; J: TRBJ2-3; length: 11